This record covers a single T cell receptor (beta chain). Only in-frame clones appear in the TCRdb table, and some are missing; sequencing was by immunoSEQ multiplex PCR. This sample has roughly 140,000 clones, with approximately 90% found just once. The CDR3 is 17 amino acids. Germline V lookup: CDR1 MNHEY, CDR2 SVGEGT. V lost 2 bases, J lost 2 bases, and 16 bases lay in between. The sample originates from a study of T cell responses to AZD1222 COVID-19 vaccine. The chain is built from TRBV6-2 or TRBV6-3 and TRBJ1-5; no clear D. The sequences come from peripheral blood, collected 28 days after the second AZD1222 dose. This clonotype originated in an adult who received the AZD1222 COVID-19 vaccine. This chain's CDR3 is CASSYIREGFGNQPQHF. The CDR3 coding sequence is TGTGCCAGCAGTTACATCAGAGAGGGCTTCGGCAATCAGCCCCAGCATTTT.